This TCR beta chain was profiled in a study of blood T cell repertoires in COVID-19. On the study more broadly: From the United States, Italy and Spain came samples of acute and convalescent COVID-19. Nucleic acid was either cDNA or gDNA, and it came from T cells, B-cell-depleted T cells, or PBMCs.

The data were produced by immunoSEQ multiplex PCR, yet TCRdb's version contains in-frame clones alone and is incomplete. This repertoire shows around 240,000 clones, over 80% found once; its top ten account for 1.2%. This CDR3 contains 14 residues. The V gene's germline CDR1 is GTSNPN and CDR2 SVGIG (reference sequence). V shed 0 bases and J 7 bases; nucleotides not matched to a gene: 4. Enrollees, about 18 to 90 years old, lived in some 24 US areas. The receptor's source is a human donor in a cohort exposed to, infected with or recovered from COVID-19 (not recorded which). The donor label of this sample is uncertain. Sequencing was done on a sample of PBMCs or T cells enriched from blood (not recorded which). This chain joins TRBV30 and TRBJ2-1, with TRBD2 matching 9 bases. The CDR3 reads CAWSVQSGGNEQFF. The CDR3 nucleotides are TGTGCCTGGAGTGTACAGAGCGGGGGGAATGAGCAGTTCTTC.